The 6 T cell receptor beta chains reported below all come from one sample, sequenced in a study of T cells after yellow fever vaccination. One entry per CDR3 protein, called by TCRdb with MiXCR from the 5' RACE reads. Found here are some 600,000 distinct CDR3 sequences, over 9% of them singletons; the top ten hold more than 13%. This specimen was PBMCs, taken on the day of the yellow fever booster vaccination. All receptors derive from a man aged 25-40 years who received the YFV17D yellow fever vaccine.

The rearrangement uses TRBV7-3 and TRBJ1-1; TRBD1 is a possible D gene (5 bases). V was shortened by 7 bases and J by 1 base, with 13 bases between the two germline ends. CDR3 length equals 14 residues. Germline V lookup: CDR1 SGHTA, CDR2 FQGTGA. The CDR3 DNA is TGTGCCAGCACCGAGAGGGGCCCGAACACTGAAGCTTTCTTT. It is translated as CASTERGPNTEAFF.

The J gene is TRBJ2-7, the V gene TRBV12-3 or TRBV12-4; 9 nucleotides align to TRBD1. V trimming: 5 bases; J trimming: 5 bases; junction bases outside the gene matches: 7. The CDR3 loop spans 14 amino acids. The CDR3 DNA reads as TGTGCCAGCAGTCGCACCGGGACAGGGAACGAGCAGTACTTC. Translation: CASSRTGTGNEQYF.

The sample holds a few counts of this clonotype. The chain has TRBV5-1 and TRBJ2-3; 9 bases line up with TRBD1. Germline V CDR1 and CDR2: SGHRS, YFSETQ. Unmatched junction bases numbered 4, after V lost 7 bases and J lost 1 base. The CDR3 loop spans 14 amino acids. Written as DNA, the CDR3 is TGCGCCAGCTATAGGGACAGGGGCACAGATACGCAGTATTTT. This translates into CASYRDRGTDTQYF. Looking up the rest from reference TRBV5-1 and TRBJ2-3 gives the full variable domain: KAGVTQTPRYLIKTRGQQVTLSCSPISGHRSVSWYQQTPGQGLQFLFEYFSETQRNKGNFPGRFSGRQFSNSRSEMNVSTLELGDSALYLCASYRDRGTDTQYFGPGTRLTVL.

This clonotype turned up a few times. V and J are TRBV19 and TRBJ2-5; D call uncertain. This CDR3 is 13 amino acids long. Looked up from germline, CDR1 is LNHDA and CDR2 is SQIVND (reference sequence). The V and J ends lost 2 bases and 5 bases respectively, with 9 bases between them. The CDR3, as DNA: TGTGCCAGTAGTATATGGGGTGAGGAGACCCAGTACTTC. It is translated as CASSIWGEETQYF.

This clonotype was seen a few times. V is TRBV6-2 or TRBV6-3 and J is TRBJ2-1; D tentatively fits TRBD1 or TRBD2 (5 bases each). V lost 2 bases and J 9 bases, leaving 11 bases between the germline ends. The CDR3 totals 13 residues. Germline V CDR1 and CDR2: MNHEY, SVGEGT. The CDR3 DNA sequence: TGTGCCAGCAGTTACGGGGCGGGTGGTGAGCAGTTCTTC. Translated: CASSYGAGGEQFF.

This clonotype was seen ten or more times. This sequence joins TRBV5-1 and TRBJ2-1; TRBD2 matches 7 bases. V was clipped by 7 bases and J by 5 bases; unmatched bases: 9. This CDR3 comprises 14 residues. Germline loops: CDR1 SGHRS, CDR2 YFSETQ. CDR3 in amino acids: CASRAGTTDNEQFF. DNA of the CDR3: TGCGCCAGCCGAGCCGGGACTACGGACAATGAGCAGTTCTTC.